This TCR beta chain was obtained from a study of cytomegalovirus exposure and HLA in healthy donors. The sample holds one count of this clone. Its antigen is currently unknown. PCR involved 60 Vbeta and 13 Jbeta primers. Profiled with immunoSEQ multiplex PCR; TCRdb holds only in-frame clones, not every one. The repertoire consists of about 140,000 clones, with about three quarters occurring once and the leading ten covering approximately 1.6%. The CDR3 covers 14 residues. Trimming took 2 bases from V and 7 from J; bases not matched to a gene: 4. Per germline, CDR1 SGHVS and CDR2 FQNEAQ. Study results and limitations: Associated with HLA alleles at 0.05 false discovery rate in a later analysis were 16,951 TCR beta sequences. The authors later found TCR association rates varying by HLA locus, with DRB1 most and HLA-C fewest. Common viral pathogens were later found to be apparently linked to several of the most significant clusters.

Sequencing used PBMCs. This chain links TRBV7-8 with TRBJ1-1; 10 nucleotides line up with TRBD1. The origin of this receptor is a woman aged 25 to 39 in good health and CMV-seronegative. CDR3 in DNA: TGTGCCAGCAGCTTAAGGGACAGGGGAGGTGAAGCTTTCTTT. It codes for CASSLRDRGGEAFF.